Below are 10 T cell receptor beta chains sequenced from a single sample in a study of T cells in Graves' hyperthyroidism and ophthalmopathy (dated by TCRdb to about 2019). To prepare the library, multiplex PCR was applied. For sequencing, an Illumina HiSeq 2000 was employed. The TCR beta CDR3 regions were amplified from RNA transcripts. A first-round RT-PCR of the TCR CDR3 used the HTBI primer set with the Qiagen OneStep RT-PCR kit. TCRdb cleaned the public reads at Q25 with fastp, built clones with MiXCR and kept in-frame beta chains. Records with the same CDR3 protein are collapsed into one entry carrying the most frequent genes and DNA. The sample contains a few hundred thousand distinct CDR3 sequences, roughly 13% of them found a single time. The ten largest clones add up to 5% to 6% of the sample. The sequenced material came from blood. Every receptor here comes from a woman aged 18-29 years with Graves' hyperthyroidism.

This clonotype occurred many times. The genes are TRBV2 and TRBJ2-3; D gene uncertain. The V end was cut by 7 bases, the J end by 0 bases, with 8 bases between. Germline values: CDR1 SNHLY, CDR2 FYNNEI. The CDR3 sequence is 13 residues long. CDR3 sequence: CASTYISTDTQYF. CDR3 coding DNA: TGTGCCAGCACGTATATAAGCACAGATACGCAGTATTTT.

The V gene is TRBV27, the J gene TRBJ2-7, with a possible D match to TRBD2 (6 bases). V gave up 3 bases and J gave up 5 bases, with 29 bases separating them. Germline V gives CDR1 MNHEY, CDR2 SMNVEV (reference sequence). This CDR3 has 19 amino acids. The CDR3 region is CASSFSRETEGNYMDEQYF. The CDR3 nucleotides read TGTGCCAGCAGTTTTTCCCGGGAGACGGAAGGAAACTACATGGACGAGCAGTACTTC.

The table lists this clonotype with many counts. DNA of the CDR3: TGTGCCAGCAGTTTTCGTCCGAATTATAATTCACCCCTCCACTTT. It translates to CASSFRPNYNSPLHF. The V and J genes are TRBV12-3 or TRBV12-4 and TRBJ1-6; D unresolved. The CDR3 covers 15 residues. The ends were cut back, 3 bases at V and 4 bases at J, with 10 bases in the middle.

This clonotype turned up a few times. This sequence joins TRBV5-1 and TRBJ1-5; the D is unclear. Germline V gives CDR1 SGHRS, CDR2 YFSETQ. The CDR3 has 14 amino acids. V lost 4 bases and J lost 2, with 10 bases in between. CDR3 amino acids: CASSPDTGNQPQHF. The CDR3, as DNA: TGCGCCAGCAGCCCAGACACTGGCAATCAGCCCCAGCATTTT.

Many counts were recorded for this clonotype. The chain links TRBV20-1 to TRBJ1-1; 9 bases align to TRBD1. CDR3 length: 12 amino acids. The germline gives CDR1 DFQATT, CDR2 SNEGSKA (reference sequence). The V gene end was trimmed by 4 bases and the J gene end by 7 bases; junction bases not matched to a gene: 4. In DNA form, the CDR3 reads TGCAGTGCTAACAGGGGGCGGGATGAAGCTTTCTTT. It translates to CSANRGRDEAFF.

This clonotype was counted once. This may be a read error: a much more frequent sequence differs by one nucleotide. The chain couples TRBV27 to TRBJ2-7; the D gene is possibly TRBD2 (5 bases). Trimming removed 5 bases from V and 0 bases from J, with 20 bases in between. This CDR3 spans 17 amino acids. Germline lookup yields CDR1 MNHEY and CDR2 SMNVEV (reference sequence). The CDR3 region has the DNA TGTGCCAGCAGTGCGATCGTAGCGAGCATAAGCTCCTACGAGCAGTACTTC. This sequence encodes CASSAIVASISSYEQYF.

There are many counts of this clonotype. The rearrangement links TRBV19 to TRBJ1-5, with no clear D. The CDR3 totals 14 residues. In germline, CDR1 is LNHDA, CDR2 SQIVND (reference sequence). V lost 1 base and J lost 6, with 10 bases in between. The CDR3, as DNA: TGTGCCAGTAGTATAGGAGGGCAGTCTCAGCCCCAGCATTTT. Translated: CASSIGGQSQPQHF. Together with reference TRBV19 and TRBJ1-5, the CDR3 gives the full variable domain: DGGITQSPKYLFRKEGQNVTLSCEQNLNHDAMYWYRQDPGQGLRLIYYSQIVNDFQKGDIAEGYSVSREKKESFPLTVTSAQKNPTAFYLCASSIGGQSQPQHFGDGTRLSIL.

CDR3 sequence reads: CSVDRGHSEQFF. The CDR3 nucleotides read TGCAGCGTTGACAGGGGGCATAGTGAGCAGTTCTTC. The chain links TRBV29-1 to TRBJ2-1, with 8 bases identical to TRBD1. The CDR3 sequence is 12 residues long. Losses at the gene ends were 3 bases for V and 9 bases for J; bases not matched to a gene: 4. Germline V gene lookup returns CDR1 SQVTM and CDR2 ANQGSEA.

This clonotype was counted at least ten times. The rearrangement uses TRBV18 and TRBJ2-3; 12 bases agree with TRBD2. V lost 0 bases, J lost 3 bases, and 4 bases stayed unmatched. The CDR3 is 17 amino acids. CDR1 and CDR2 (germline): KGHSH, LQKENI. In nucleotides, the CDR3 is TGTGCCAGCTCACCACCGGTACTAGCGGGAGGAACAGATACGCAGTATTTT. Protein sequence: CASSPPVLAGGTDTQYF. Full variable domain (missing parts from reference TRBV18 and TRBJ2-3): NAGVMQNPRHLVRRRGQEARLRCSPMKGHSHVYWYRQLPEEGLKFMVYLQKENIIDESGMPKERFSAEFPKEGPSILRIQQVVRGDSAAYFCASSPPVLAGGTDTQYFGPGTRLTVL.

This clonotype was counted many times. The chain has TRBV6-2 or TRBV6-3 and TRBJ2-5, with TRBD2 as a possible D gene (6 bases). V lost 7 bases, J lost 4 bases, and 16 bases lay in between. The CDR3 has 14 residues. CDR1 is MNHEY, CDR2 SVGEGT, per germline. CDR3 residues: CASTQRVGGETQYF. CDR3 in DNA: TGTGCCAGCACCCAAAGGGTGGGGGGAGAGACCCAGTACTTC.